The sequence of this TCR beta chain was determined in a study of blood T cell repertoires in COVID-19. V was pared by 6 bases and J by 4 bases, with 10 bases between. Germline V lookup: CDR1 LGHNA, CDR2 YNFKEQ. The CDR3 totals 14 residues. TCRdb keeps only in-frame clones here, not all; method: immunoSEQ multiplex PCR. The sample has 52,000 or so clones; roughly 80% are singletons. The source material was peripheral blood. This clonotype was sampled from a human donor in a cohort sampled during active or convalescent COVID-19. The chain uses TRBV4-2 and TRBJ1-6; D may be TRBD1 (6 bases). In DNA form, the CDR3 reads TGTGCCAGCAGTCTTGACAGGTATAATTCACCCCTCCACTTT. It encodes CASSLDRYNSPLHF.